This is a list of T cell receptor beta chains from one sample in a study of T cells in Graves' hyperthyroidism and ophthalmopathy. MiXCR, applied by TCRdb to the multiplex PCR reads, yields one record per CDR3 protein. Among about 840,000 distinct CDR3 sequences listed, roughly 40% were seen once. Sequencing used blood. These receptors originate from a man aged 18 to 29 with Graves' hyperthyroidism. Both conserved end residues are part of each CDR3. A D gene is named only where the DNA matches it firmly. Clone size is stated in some rows and not others, as once, few, many or a class when expanded.

d_gene	abundance	v_gene	j_gene	CDR3aa	CDR3nt
.	.	TRBV15	TRBJ1-2	CATSRTQGSGNTF	TGTGCCACCAGCAGAACACAGGGCTCTGGAAACACCTTC
.	.	TRBV9	TRBJ2-2	CASSLDNTRELFF	TGTGCCAGCAGTTTAGATAACACCAGGGAGCTGTTTTTT
.	few	TRBV19	TRBJ1-1	CASSSSRPANSEAFF	TGTGCCAGTAGCTCCTCTCGGCCGGCAAACTCTGAAGCTTTCTTT
.	few	TRBV6-6	TRBJ2-7	CASSKDSATYEQYF	TGTGCCAGCAGTAAGGACAGCGCGACCTACGAGCAGTACTTC
TRBD2	.	TRBV9	TRBJ2-2	CASSPSGRIDGELFF	TGCGCCAGCAGCCCTAGCGGGAGGATCGACGGGGAGCTGTTTTTT
TRBD1	.	TRBV6-5	TRBJ2-7	CASSTGTDYEQYF	TGTGCCAGCAGTACCGGGACAGACTACGAGCAGTACTTC
.	.	TRBV25-1	TRBJ2-7	CASSSHVGEQYF	TGTGCCAGCAGTTCACACGTGGGTGAGCAGTACTTC
.	.	TRBV20-1	TRBJ1-1	CSAQSPGPSNTEASF	TGCAGTGCCCAAAGTCCGGGACCTTCGAACACTGAAGCTTCCTTT
.	.	TRBV25-1	TRBJ2-2	CASSEYTRNTGELFF	TGTGCCAGCAGTGAATACACCCGGAACACCGGGGAGCTGTTTTTT
TRBD1	few	TRBV7-9	TRBJ1-2	CASSSSHGQGFYGYTF	TGTGCCAGCAGCTCGAGCCATGGACAGGGATTCTATGGCTACACCTTC
TRBD2	.	TRBV20-1	TRBJ2-7	CSAAGTSGRLTGEQYF	TGCAGTGCTGCCGGGACTAGCGGGAGGTTGACGGGGGAGCAGTACTTC
TRBD1	many	TRBV6-5	TRBJ1-2	CASSSTGAIYGYTF	TGTGCCAGCAGCTCGACAGGGGCGATATATGGCTACACCTTC
.	many	TRBV5-1	TRBJ2-2	CASSLEGNTGELFF	TGCGCCAGCAGCTTGGAGGGGAACACCGGGGAGCTGTTTTTT
TRBD1	.	TRBV29-1	TRBJ1-1	CSVEIGQGEAFF	TGCAGCGTTGAAATAGGACAGGGCGAAGCTTTCTTT
TRBD2	many	TRBV15	TRBJ2-7	CATSTPSGRSEQYF	TGTGCCACCAGTACCCCTAGCGGGAGATCCGAGCAGTACTTC
TRBD1	.	TRBV2	TRBJ1-1	CTSRPDRVEAFF	TGTACCAGCAGGCCTGACAGGGTTGAAGCCTTCTTT
.	.	TRBV10-3	TRBJ1-4	CASSPSVVREKLFF	TGTGCCAGCAGCCCCTCCGTCGTCCGTGAAAAACTGTTTTTT
TRBD2	.	TRBV4-2	TRBJ2-3	CASSPGLVTDTQYF	TGTGCCAGCAGCCCGGGACTAGTGACAGATACGCAGTATTTT
.	few	TRBV19	TRBJ2-7	CASSKSGDARGEQYF	TGTGCCAGTAGTAAGTCTGGGGATGCCAGGGGCGAGCAGTACTTC
TRBD2	many	TRBV7-2	TRBJ2-5	CASSSLAGSKETQYF	TGTGCCAGCAGCTCGCTAGCGGGCTCCAAAGAGACCCAGTACTTC
.	many	TRBV9	TRBJ1-1	CASAWGENTEAFF	TGTGCCAGCGCCTGGGGGGAGAACACTGAAGCTTTCTTT
TRBD1	.	TRBV29-1	TRBJ2-5	CSSKTGAGETQYF	TGCAGCTCGAAGACAGGGGCGGGAGAGACCCAGTACTTC
TRBD2	.	TRBV14	TRBJ2-2	CASSQGLGSFPGELFF	TGTGCCAGCTCTCAAGGACTAGGAAGTTTCCCCGGGGAGCTGTTTTTT
.	.	TRBV13	TRBJ1-4	CASSLGLAGANEKLFF	TGTGCCAGCAGCTTGGGACTAGCGGGGGCCAATGAAAAACTGTTTTTT
.	once	TRBV12-5	TRBJ2-2	CASGSRLSTGELFF	TGTGCTAGTGGCTCCCGACTGTCCACCGGGGAGCTGTTTTTT
TRBD1	.	TRBV2	TRBJ1-6	CARDAGGDNSPLHF	TGTGCTAGAGACGCAGGGGGCGATAATTCACCCCTCCACTTT
.	.	TRBV12-3/TRBV12-4	TRBJ2-2	CASFGTLGSGELFF	TGTGCCAGCTTCGGGACGCTGGGTTCCGGGGAGCTGTTTTTT
TRBD2	few	TRBV11-2	TRBJ2-7	CASSSRGLAVYEQYF	TGTGCCAGCAGCTCTCGTGGGCTAGCGGTCTACGAGCAGTACTTC
.	.	TRBV4-1	TRBJ2-5	CASALVLGETQYF	TGCGCCAGCGCTCTAGTCCTGGGGGAGACCCAGTACTTC
.	.	TRBV7-9	TRBJ2-7	CASSLTGTGLSPIMYF	TGTGCCAGCAGCTTAACCGGGACTGGACTGTCCCCAATCATGTACTTC
.	.	TRBV19	TRBJ1-1	CASTKDRYTEAFF	TGTGCCAGTACTAAGGACAGATACACTGAAGCTTTCTTT
.	many	TRBV24-1	TRBJ1-1	CATSLGDTEAFF	TGTGCCACCAGCCTAGGAGACACTGAAGCTTTCTTT
TRBD1	many	TRBV7-9	TRBJ1-6	CASSSGTGGGNSPLHF	TGTGCCAGCAGCTCCGGGACAGGGGGAGGAAATTCACCCCTCCACTTT
.	.	TRBV25-1	TRBJ1-1	CASSPGRSQGNTEAFF	TGTGCCAGCAGCCCTGGTAGATCTCAGGGGAACACTGAAGCTTTCTTT
TRBD1	many	TRBV9	TRBJ1-3	CASSATTGALDTIYF	TGTGCCAGCAGTGCAACAACAGGGGCTCTTGACACCATATATTTT
TRBD1	few	TRBV4-3	TRBJ1-4	CASSPAKTGDEKLFF	TGCGCCAGCAGTCCGGCAAAGACAGGGGATGAAAAACTGTTTTTT
.	.	TRBV6-1	TRBJ2-5	CASSPDRLPFEAQYF	TGTGCCAGCAGCCCCGACAGACTACCTTTTGAGGCCCAGTACTTC
.	many	TRBV13	TRBJ1-3	CASSPDTGTSGNTIYF	TGTGCCAGCAGCCCTGATACAGGGACCTCTGGAAACACCATATATTTT
.	.	TRBV20-1	TRBJ1-4	CSAREQPSNEKLFF	TGCAGTGCTAGAGAACAGCCGTCTAATGAAAAACTGTTTTTT
TRBD1	.	TRBV19	TRBJ1-1	CASSAGDRGTEAFF	TGTGCCAGTAGTGCGGGGGACAGGGGCACTGAAGCTTTCTTT
.	many	TRBV20-1	TRBJ2-5	CSARRQGTVETQYF	TGCAGTGCTCGGCGGCAGGGGACGGTAGAGACCCAGTACTTC